These 14 T cell receptor beta chains originate from one sample sequenced in a study of tumor-infiltrating lymphocytes in primary liver carcinoma. Investigators took RNA and DNA out together from about 21-30 mg of unsorted bulk tissue. TCR beta cDNA came from approximately 490 ng total RNA, primed with a constant-region primer. Modified slightly, ARM-PCR produced TCR beta libraries over three nested multiplex PCR rounds. TRBV1-TRBV30 forward primers paired with a C-beta reverse primer drove the first two PCR rounds, about 10 cycles each. TCRdb reprocessed the multiplex PCR reads via MiXCR and lists one record per CDR3 protein. The table lists fewer than 200,000 distinct CDR3 sequences, 70% to 90% of them singletons, with over 15% in the top ten. Sequences were obtained from tumor tissue from primary liver carcinoma. The receptors come from a man in his forties with primary liver carcinoma and hepatitis B virus infection.

About this clonotype: The junction departs from germline at one end; a sequencing error may be responsible. This sequence joins TRBV14 and TRBJ2-3, with D unresolved. The CDR3 sequence is 13 residues long. The germline V gene has CDR1 SGHDN and CDR2 FVKESK. DNA of the CDR3: TGCGCCAGCAGCCGAGGATACACAGATAAACAGTATTTT. Encoded protein: CASSRGYTDKQYF. The complete variable domain, with remaining parts taken from reference TRBV14 and TRBJ2-3, reads EAGVTQFPSHSVIEKGQTVTLRCDPISGHDNLYWYRRVMGKEIKFLLHFVKESKQDESGMPNNRFLAERTGGTYSTLKVQPAELEDSGVYFCASSRGYTDKQYFGPGTRLTVL.

The rearrangement links TRBV29-1 to TRBJ2-3; D assignment may be TRBD1 or TRBD2 (5 bases each). CDR1 SQVTM and CDR2 ANQGSEA come from the germline V gene. The V end was cut by 3 bases, the J end by 15 bases, with 25 bases between. The length of the CDR3 is 14 residues. CDR3 nucleotides: TGCAGCGTTGACAGGACGGCCATGGGGGATATGCACTATTTT. As protein: CSVDRTAMGDMHYF.

To note about this clonotype: This may come from a read error, since a much larger clone is one base off. The genes are TRBV28 and TRBJ1-4; D not resolved. This CDR3 is 14 amino acids long. Germline V gene data show CDR1 as MDHEN and CDR2 as SYDVKM. The V end lost 6 bases, the J end lost 7 bases, and 15 bases lay between the germline ends. The CDR3, as DNA: TGTGCCAGCAGATTGGACCGTAGCTTTGAAAAACTGTTTTTT. Translated: CASRLDRSFEKLFF. Using reference TRBV28 and TRBJ1-4 for the parts outside the CDR3, the full variable domain is DVKVTQSSRYLVKRTGEKVFLECVQDMDHENMFWYRQDPGLGLRLIYFSYDVKMKEKGDIPEGYSVSREKKERFSLILESASTNQTSMYLCASRLDRSFEKLFFGSGTQLSVL.

The CDR3 region is CASSMPGQGKLGYTF. CDR3 sequence (DNA): TGTGCCAGCAGTATGCCGGGACAGGGAAAGCTTGGCTACACCTTC. The gene calls are TRBV12-3 or TRBV12-4 and TRBJ1-2; 9 bases are a match to TRBD1. CDR3 length: 15 amino acids. Trimming cost V 5 bases and J 7 bases; bases outside gene matches: 11.

The chain couples TRBV15 to TRBJ2-1, with 9 bases fitting TRBD1. V lost 4 bases to trimming and J lost 6 bases; unmatched junction nucleotides: 7. This CDR3 region has 15 residues. The germline V gene has CDR1 LNHNV and CDR2 YYDKDF (reference sequence). The CDR3 DNA sequence: TGTGCCACCAGCAAGGACAGGGGCATTTCCAATGAGCAGTTCTTC. Amino acid sequence: CATSKDRGISNEQFF. Together with reference TRBV15 and TRBJ2-1, the CDR3 gives the full variable domain: DAMVIQNPRYQVTQFGKPVTLSCSQTLNHNVMYWYQQKSSQAPKLLFHYYDKDFNNEADTPDNFQSRRPNTSFCFLDIRSPGLGDTAMYLCATSKDRGISNEQFFGPGTRLTVL.

About this clonotype itself: A junction boundary mismatches the germline segment, possibly from a read error. CDR3 coding DNA: TGTGTCAGCAGCCAAGGGGCGGGGGGCTCCTACGAGCAGTACTTC. Protein product: CVSSQGAGGSYEQYF. The chain employs TRBV4-2 and TRBJ2-7; 8 bases agree with TRBD2. This CDR3 is built from 15 residues. Germline loops: CDR1 LGHNA, CDR2 YNFKEQ.

A note on this clonotype: A single base separates this from a much larger clone, so it may be a read error. V gene TRBV9 combines with J gene TRBJ1-1; no reliable D call. This CDR3 has 15 residues. Trimming pared 0 bases from V and 4 bases from J, leaving 13 bases between. Germline V gives CDR1 SGDLS, CDR2 YYNGEE. CDR3 nucleotide sequence: TGTGCCAGCAGCGTAGATGAACAGCCGATCACTGAAGCTTTCTTT. Translation gives CASSVDEQPITEAFF.

The V call is TRBV4-3, the J call TRBJ2-3, with a tentative D call TRBD2 (6 bases). CDR3 length: 15 amino acids. The V end lost 7 bases, the J end lost 5 bases, and 19 bases lay between the germline ends. Per the germline V gene, CDR1 is LGHNA and CDR2 is YSLEER. The DNA for the CDR3 is TGCGCCAGCAAGCAAGATCTGGGAGCGGGAGATACGCAGTATTTT. Translating it yields CASKQDLGAGDTQYF.

Of note for this clonotype: A much larger clone lies a single base off, so this may be a read error. V and J are TRBV7-2 and TRBJ2-3, with TRBD2 as a possible D gene (6 bases). CDR1 SGHTA and CDR2 FQGNSA come from the germline V gene. This CDR3 is 14 amino acids long. The DNA of the CDR3 is TGTGCCAGCAGCTTAGCTCTGGGAGGCGATACGGAGTATTTT. Its protein product is CASSLALGGDTEYF.

On this clonotype: An end of the junction does not agree with germline; a read error may underlie this. The chain combines TRBV30 with TRBJ2-1; no definite D call. The CDR3 has 12 residues. CDR1 and CDR2 from the germline V gene are GTSNPN and SVGIG (reference sequence). For the CDR3, the DNA is TGTGCCTGGACCCGGGTCGGCAATGATCAGTTCTTC. Translated, it gives CAWTRVGNDQFF.

This clonotype was observed a few times. Its ends do not fully match the called genes, so a read error is possible. V usage is TRBV29-1 and J usage is TRBJ2-3; perhaps D is TRBD1 or TRBD2 (6 bases each). Germline assignment: CDR1 SQVTM and CDR2 ANQGSEA. This CDR3 has 11 residues. CDR3 in amino acids: CSGTQGSTRYF. The CDR3 coding sequence is TGTAGCGGAACCCAGGGGTCCACGCGGTATTTT.

This clonotype was counted between two and nine times. An end of the junction differs from the germline gene, which may be a read error. The chain joins TRBV11-2 to TRBJ2-1, with D tentatively TRBD2 (6 bases). Looked up from germline, CDR1 is SGHAT and CDR2 is FQNNGV. CDR3 length: 14 amino acids. CDR3 protein: CAGSPRAGNNEQFF. CDR3 coding DNA: TGTGCCGGCAGCCCTAGGGCGGGGAACAATGAGCAGTTCTTC.

In this sample, this clonotype turned up once. One end of the junction does not line up with germline, which may come from a read error. This chain's CDR3 is CASSSTLNATYEEYF. The DNA of the CDR3 is TGTGCCAGCAGTTCAACCCTTAATGCTACCTACGAGGAGTACTTC. This chain connects TRBV12-3 or TRBV12-4 to TRBJ2-7; no firm D call. The CDR3 has 15 amino acids.

This clonotype appeared a single time. Because the CDR3 is missing its conserved closing phenylalanine or tryptophan, this is likely a read error. This rearrangement joins TRBV6-2 or TRBV6-3 to TRBJ1-1; D possibly corresponds to TRBD1 (5 bases). V was shortened by 6 bases and J by 11 bases, with 19 bases between the two germline ends. There are 13 residues in the CDR3. The V gene's germline CDR1 is MNHEY and CDR2 SVGEGT. CDR3: CASSQEQQAEAFI. The CDR3 DNA reads TGTGCCAGCAGCCAAGAACAACAGGCGGAGGCTTTCATT.